This T cell receptor (beta chain) was identified during a study of graft-versus-host responses after intestinal transplantation. Study at large: Each patient got anti-thymocyte globulin induction, then tacrolimus and steroids for about 3 years. Points from the study as a whole: Graft-donor T cell macrochimerism coincided with high graft-versus-host to host-versus-graft clonal ratios in allografts. Circulating GvH clone levels at their peak were associated with HvG declines (early post-transplant).

V was pared by 5 bases and J by 2 bases, with 4 bases of the junction left unmatched. CDR3 length: 15 amino acids. Germline CDR1 SGHRS, CDR2 YFSETQ. Concerning this clone: Its specificity is not known.

Generated by immunoSEQ multiplex PCR, the TCRdb table keeps only in-frame clones and is missing some. The data contain under 95,000 clones, about 87% of them singletons. The specimen was unstimulated CD4+ T cells sorted from spleen or lymph node cells, collected before transplant. This rearrangement joins TRBV5-1 to TRBJ2-6; the match to TRBD1 covers 7 bases. The clonotype comes from a human donor who was the organ donor for an intestinal transplant. The CDR3 nucleotides read TGCGCCAGCAGTCAGACAGGGCCTGGGGCCAACGTCCTGACTTTC. Translation: CASSQTGPGANVLTF.